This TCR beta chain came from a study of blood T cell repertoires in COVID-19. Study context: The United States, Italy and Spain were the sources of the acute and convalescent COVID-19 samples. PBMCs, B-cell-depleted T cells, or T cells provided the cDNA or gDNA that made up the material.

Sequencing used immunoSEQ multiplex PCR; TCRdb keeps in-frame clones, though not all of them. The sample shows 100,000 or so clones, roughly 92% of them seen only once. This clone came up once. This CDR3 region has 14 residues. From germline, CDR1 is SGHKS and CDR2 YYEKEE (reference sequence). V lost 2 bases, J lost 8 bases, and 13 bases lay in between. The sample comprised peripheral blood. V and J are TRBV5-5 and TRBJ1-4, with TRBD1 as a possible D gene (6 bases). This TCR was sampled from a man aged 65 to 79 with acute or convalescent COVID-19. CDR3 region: CASSLYNRAEKLFF. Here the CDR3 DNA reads TGTGCCAGCAGCTTATATAACAGGGCCGAAAAACTGTTTTTT.